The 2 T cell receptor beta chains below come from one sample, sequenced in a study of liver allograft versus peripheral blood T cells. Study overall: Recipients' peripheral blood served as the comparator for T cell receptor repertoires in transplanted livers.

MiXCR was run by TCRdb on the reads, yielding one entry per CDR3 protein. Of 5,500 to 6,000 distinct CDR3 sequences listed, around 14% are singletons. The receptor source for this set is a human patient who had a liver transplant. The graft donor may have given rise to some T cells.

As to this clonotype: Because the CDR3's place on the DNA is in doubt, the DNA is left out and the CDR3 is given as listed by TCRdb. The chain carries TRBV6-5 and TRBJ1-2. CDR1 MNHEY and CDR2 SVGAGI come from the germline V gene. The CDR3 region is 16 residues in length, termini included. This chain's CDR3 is CAIRATSSTSGRGYTF.

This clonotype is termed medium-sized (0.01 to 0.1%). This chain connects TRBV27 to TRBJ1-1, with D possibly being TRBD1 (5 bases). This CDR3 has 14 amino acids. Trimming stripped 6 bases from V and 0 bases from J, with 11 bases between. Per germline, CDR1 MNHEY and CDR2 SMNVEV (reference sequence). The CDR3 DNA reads TGTGCCAGCAGCCGTTCCAGGGTGAACACTGAAGCTTTCTTT. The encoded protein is CASSRSRVNTEAFF.